This T cell receptor (beta chain) was identified during a study of control samples from healthy donors and cancer patients. TCRdb keeps only in-frame clones here, not all; method: immunoSEQ multiplex PCR. The table shows 150,000 to 200,000 clones, with 90% occurring only once. CDR1 MNHEY and CDR2 SVGAGI come from the germline V gene. The CDR3 consists of 14 residues. V dropped 2 bases and J dropped 8; count of bases not matched to a gene: 3. The chain carries TRBV6-5 and TRBJ1-2; 12 positions match TRBD1. Sequenced: blood. This clonotype originated in a woman aged 45 to 65 in good health. The CDR3 coding sequence is TGTGCCAGCAGTTACCGGGACAGGGGGCGCGGCTACACCTTC. Translated, it gives CASSYRDRGRGYTF.